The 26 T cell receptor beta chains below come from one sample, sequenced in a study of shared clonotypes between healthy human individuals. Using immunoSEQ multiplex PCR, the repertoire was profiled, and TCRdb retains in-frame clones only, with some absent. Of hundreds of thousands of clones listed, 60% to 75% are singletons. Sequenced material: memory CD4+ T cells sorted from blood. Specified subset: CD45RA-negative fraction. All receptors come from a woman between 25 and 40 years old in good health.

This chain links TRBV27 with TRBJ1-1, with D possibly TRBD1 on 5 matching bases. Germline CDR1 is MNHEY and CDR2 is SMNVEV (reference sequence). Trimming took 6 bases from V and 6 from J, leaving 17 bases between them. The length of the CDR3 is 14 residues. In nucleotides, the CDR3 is TGTGCCAGCAGGGGGGACGGCGGGCCCCCTGAAGCTTTCTTT. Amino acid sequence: CASRGDGGPPEAFF.

The CDR3 DNA is TGTGCCAGCAGTCCCAGCGGAGGGGGCTACAATGAGCAGTTCTTC. Protein product: CASSPSGGGYNEQFF. V usage is TRBV6-5 and J usage is TRBJ2-1; either TRBD1 or TRBD2 may fit D (6 bases each). In germline, CDR1 is MNHEY, CDR2 SVGAGI. The V gene lost 5 bases and the J gene lost 3 bases, with 14 bases spanning the gap. CDR3 length: 15 residues.

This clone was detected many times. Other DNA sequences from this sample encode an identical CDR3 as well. This chain's CDR3 is CAWSVLAGGETQYF. The DNA of the CDR3 is TGTGCCTGGAGTGTGCTAGCGGGAGGAGAGACCCAGTACTTC. The chain links TRBV30 to TRBJ2-5; the match to TRBD2 covers 11 bases. This CDR3 region has 14 residues. Germline CDR1 GTSNPN, CDR2 SVGIG (reference sequence). V lost 0 bases to trimming and J lost 4 bases; unmatched junction nucleotides: 1. The full variable domain, with the rest looked up from reference TRBV30 and TRBJ2-5, is SQTIHQWPATLVQPVGSPLSLECTVEGTSNPNLYWYRQAAGRGLQLLFYSVGIGQISSEVPQNLSASRPQDRQFILSSKKLLLSDSGFYLCAWSVLAGGETQYFGPGTRLLVL.

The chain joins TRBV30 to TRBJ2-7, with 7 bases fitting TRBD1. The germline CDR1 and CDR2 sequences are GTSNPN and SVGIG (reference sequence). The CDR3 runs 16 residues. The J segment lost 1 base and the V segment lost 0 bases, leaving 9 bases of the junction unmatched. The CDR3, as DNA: TGTGCCTGGAGTGTCATACAGGGGAGCTTTTCCTACGAGCAGTACTTC. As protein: CAWSVIQGSFSYEQYF.

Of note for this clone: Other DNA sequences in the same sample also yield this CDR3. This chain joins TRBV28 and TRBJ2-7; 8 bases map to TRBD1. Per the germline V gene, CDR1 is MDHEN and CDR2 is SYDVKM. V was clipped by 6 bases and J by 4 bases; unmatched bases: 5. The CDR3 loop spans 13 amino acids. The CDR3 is CASSSGTGYEQYF. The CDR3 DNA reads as TGTGCCAGCAGCTCCGGGACAGGTTACGAGCAGTACTTC.

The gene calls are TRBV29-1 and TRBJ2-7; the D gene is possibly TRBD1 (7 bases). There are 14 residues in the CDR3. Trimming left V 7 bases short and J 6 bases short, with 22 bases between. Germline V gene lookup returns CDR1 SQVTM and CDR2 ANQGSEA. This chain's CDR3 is CSGGQGGPSGEQYF. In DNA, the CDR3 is TGCAGCGGTGGGCAGGGGGGCCCATCGGGCGAGCAGTACTTC.

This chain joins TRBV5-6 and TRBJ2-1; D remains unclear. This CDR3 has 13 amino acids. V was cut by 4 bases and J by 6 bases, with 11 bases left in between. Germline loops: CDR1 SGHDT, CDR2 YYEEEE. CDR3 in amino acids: CASSVVSVNEQFF. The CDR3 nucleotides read TGTGCCAGCAGCGTTGTTTCCGTCAATGAGCAGTTCTTC.

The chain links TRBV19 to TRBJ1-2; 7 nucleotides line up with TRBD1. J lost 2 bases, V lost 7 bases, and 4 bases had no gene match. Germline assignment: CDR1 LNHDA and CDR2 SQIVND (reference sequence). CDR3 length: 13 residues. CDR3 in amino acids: CASTSTGNYGYTF. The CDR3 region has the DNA TGTGCCAGTACCTCGACAGGGAACTATGGCTACACCTTC.

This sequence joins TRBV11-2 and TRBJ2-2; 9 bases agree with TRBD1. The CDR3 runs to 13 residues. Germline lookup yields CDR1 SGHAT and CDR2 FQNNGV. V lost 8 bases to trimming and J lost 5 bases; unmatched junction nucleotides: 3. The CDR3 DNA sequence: TGTGCCAGCTACAGGGGGCTTACCGGGGAGCTGTTTTTT. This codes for CASYRGLTGELFF.

CDR3 loop: CASSWKPDQPQHF. CDR3 DNA sequence: TGTGCCAGCAGCTGGAAGCCTGATCAGCCCCAGCATTTT. This chain uses TRBV5-5 with TRBJ1-5; D is unclear. The germline gives CDR1 SGHKS, CDR2 YYEKEE (reference sequence). The CDR3 has 13 amino acids. The V gene lost 3 bases and the J gene lost 5 bases, with 9 bases spanning the gap.

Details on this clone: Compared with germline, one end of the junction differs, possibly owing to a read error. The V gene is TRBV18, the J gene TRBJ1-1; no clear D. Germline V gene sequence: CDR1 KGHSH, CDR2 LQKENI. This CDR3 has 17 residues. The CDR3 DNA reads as TGTGCCAGCTCACCGCGACGTTCCCAAAACGTCCAGGCTGAGGCTTTCTTT. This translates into CASSPRRSQNVQAEAFF.

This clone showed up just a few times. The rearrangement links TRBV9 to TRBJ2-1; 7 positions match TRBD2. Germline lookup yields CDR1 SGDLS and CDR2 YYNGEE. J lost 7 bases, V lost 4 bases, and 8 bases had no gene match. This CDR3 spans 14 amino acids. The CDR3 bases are TGTGCCAGCAGCTCGACAGCGGGAAGGAATGAGCAGTTCTTC. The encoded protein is CASSSTAGRNEQFF.

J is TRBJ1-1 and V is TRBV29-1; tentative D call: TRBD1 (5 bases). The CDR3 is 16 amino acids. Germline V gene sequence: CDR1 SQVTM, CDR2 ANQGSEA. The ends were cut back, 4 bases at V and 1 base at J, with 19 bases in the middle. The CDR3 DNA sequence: TGCAGCGTTGGATCAAGGGGCAGCGTAGGGAACACTGAAGCTTTCTTT. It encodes CSVGSRGSVGNTEAFF.

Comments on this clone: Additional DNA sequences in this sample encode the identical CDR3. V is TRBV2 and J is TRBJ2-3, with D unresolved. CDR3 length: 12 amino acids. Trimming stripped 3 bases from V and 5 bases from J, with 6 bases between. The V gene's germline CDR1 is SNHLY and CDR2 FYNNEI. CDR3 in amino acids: CASSDHRDTQYF. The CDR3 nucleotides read TGTGCCAGCAGTGACCACCGAGATACGCAGTATTTT. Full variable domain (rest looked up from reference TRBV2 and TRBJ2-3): EPEVTQTPSHQVTQMGQEVILRCVPISNHLYFYWYRQILGQKVEFLVSFYNNEISEKSEIFDDQFSVERPDGSNFTLKIRSTKLEDSAMYFCASSDHRDTQYFGPGTRLTVL.

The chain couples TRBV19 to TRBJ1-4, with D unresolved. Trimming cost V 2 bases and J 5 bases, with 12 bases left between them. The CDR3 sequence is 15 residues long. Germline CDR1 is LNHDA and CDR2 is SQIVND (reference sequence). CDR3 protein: CASSIQNRGNEKLFF. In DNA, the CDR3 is TGTGCCAGTAGTATACAGAATCGGGGAAATGAAAAACTGTTTTTT. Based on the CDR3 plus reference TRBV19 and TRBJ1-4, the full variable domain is DGGITQSPKYLFRKEGQNVTLSCEQNLNHDAMYWYRQDPGQGLRLIYYSQIVNDFQKGDIAEGYSVSREKKESFPLTVTSAQKNPTAFYLCASSIQNRGNEKLFFGSGTQLSVL.

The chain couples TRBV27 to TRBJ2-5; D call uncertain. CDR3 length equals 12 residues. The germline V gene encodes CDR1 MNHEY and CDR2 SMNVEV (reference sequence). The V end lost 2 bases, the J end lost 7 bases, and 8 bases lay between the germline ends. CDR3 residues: CASSLGPGTQYF. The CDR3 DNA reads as TGTGCCAGCAGTTTAGGTCCGGGGACCCAGTACTTC.

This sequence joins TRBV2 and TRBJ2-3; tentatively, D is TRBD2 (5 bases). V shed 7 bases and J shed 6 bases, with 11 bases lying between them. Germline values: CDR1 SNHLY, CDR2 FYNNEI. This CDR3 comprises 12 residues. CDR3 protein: CASTPTGDTQYF. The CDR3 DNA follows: TGTGCCAGCACCCCCACGGGGGATACGCAGTATTTT.

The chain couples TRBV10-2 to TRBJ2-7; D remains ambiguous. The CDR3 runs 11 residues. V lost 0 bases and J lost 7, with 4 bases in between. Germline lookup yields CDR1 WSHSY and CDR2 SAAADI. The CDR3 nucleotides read TGCGCCAGCAGTGAGTCTGGGGAGCAGTACTTC. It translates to CASSESGEQYF.

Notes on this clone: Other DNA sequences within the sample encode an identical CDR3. CDR3 residues: CASSFQETQYF. The CDR3, as DNA: TGTGCCAGCTCATTCCAAGAGACCCAGTACTTC. The rearrangement joins TRBV18 to TRBJ2-5; D is unresolved. The germline V and J ends were trimmed by 5 bases and 1 base, with 2 bases remaining between them. The germline V gene encodes CDR1 KGHSH and CDR2 LQKENI. The CDR3 loop spans 11 amino acids.

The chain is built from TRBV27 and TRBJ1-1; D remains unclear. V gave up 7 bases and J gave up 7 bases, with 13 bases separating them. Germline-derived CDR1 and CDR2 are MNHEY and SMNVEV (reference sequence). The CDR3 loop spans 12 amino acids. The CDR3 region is CASKTIGDEAFF. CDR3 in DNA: TGTGCCAGCAAAACTATTGGGGATGAAGCTTTCTTT.

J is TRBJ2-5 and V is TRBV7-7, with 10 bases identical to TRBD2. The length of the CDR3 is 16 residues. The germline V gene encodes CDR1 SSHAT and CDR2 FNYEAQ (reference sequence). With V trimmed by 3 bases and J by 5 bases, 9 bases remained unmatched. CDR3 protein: CASSLGLAGVGETQYF. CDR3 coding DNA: TGTGCCAGCAGCTTGGGTCTAGCGGGAGTGGGGGAGACCCAGTACTTC.

The DNA for the CDR3 is TGTGCCAGCAGTTTACAGGGGGAGGGATCCTACGAGCAGTACTTC. It encodes CASSLQGEGSYEQYF. This chain connects TRBV28 to TRBJ2-7; D tentatively fits TRBD1 or TRBD2 (7 bases each). V lost 2 bases to trimming and J lost 1 base, with 12 bases between them. The CDR3 totals 15 residues. Germline CDR1 and CDR2: MDHEN and SYDVKM. Supplemented by reference TRBV28 and TRBJ2-7, the full variable domain reads DVKVTQSSRYLVKRTGEKVFLECVQDMDHENMFWYRQDPGLGLRLIYFSYDVKMKEKGDIPEGYSVSREKKERFSLILESASTNQTSMYLCASSLQGEGSYEQYFGPGTRLTVT.

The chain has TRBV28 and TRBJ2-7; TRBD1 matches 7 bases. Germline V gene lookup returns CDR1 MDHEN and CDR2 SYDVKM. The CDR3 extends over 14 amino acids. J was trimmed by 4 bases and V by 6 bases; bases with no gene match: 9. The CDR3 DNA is TGTGCCAGCAGCTCCCGGGACAGAAGTTACGAGCAGTACTTC. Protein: CASSSRDRSYEQYF.

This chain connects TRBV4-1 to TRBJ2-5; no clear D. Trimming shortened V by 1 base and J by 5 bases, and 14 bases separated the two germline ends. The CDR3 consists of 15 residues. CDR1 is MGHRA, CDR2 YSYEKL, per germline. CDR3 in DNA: TGCGCCAGCAGCCAAGCGCGTCAGGTTCAGGAGACCCAGTACTTC. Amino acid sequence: CASSQARQVQETQYF.

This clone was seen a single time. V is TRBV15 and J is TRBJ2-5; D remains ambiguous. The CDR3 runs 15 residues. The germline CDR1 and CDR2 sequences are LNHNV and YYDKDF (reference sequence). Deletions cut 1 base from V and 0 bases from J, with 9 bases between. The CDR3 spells CATSRVREYQETQYF. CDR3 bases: TGTGCCACCAGCAGAGTGCGAGAGTACCAAGAGACCCAGTACTTC.

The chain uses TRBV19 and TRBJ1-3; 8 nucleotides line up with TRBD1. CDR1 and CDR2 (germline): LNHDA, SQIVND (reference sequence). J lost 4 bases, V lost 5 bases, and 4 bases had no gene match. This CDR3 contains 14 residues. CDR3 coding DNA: TGTGCCAGTAGTCCCGGGACAGGAGGAAACACCATATATTTT. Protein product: CASSPGTGGNTIYF.